The 15 T cell receptor beta chains presented below share a single source sample, sequenced in a study of radiation and T cells in renal cell carcinoma. The data were produced by immunoSEQ multiplex PCR, yet TCRdb's version contains in-frame clones alone and is incomplete. This table has roughly 140,000 clones, 80% to 90% appearing once. Time point noted: blood 2 weeks post-SBRT. Treatment in this sample: 15 Gy SBRT to primary tumor, nephrectomy 4 weeks later. This material consisted of blood, taken from a patient whose treatment included radiotherapy and nephrectomy. The source of these receptors is a woman aged 45-59 years with renal cell carcinoma.

The chain links TRBV7-8 to TRBJ2-2, with D possibly TRBD1 on 6 matching bases. The CDR3 has 16 amino acids. Germline V CDR1 and CDR2: SGHVS, FQNEAQ. V lost 4 bases and J lost 0, with 12 bases in between. The CDR3 DNA reads TGTGCCAGCAGCTCCCCGTCAGGGGCGAACACCGGGGAGCTGTTTTTT. Protein sequence: CASSSPSGANTGELFF. The whole variable domain, remainder taken from reference TRBV7-8 and TRBJ2-2, is GAGVSQSPRYKVAKRGQDVALRCDPISGHVSLFWYQQALGQGPEFLTYFQNEAQLDKSGLPSDRFFAERPEGSVSTLKIQRTQQEDSAVYLCASSSPSGANTGELFFGEGSRLTVL.

This chain links TRBV9 with TRBJ2-5; 7 bases align to TRBD1. J lost 2 bases, V lost 4 bases, and 11 bases had no gene match. CDR1 and CDR2 (germline): SGDLS, YYNGEE. The CDR3 spans 16 residues. CDR3 coding DNA: TGTGCCAGCAGCCCCCCAGAGGGCAGGGGGCAAGAGACCCAGTACTTC. Translating gives CASSPPEGRGQETQYF.

The V gene is TRBV5-8, the J gene TRBJ1-4; the D is unclear. Germline V gene data show CDR1 as SGHTS and CDR2 as YDEGEE. The CDR3 covers 13 residues. Trimming removed 4 bases from V and 8 bases from J, with 12 bases in between. The CDR3 protein is CASSLLEVEKLFF. The CDR3 DNA is TGTGCCAGCAGCCTGCTAGAGGTCGAAAAACTGTTTTTT.

The chain carries TRBV2 and TRBJ1-5, with TRBD1 as a possible D gene (6 bases). Germline-derived CDR1 and CDR2 are SNHLY and FYNNEI. This CDR3 has 14 residues. V shed 5 bases and J shed 4 bases, with 12 bases lying between them. DNA for the CDR3: TGTGCCAGCAGTACGGGGGGCTTTAATCAGCCCCAGCATTTT. It encodes CASSTGGFNQPQHF.

In DNA form, the CDR3 reads TGTGCCAGCAGCCTGGATCTCCCAGGGGAAGGCTACACCTTC. Residues: CASSLDLPGEGYTF. The chain carries TRBV5-4 and TRBJ1-2; maybe TRBD1 (6 bases). This CDR3 contains 14 residues. With 4 bases removed from V and 8 bases from J, the gap between germline ends came to 18 bases. Germline CDR1 and CDR2: SGHNT and YYREEE (reference sequence).

This chain joins TRBV30 and TRBJ1-5, with D tentatively TRBD1 (6 bases). V lost 4 bases and J 4 bases, leaving 14 bases between the germline ends. The CDR3 extends over 14 amino acids. Germline CDR1 reads GTSNPN; CDR2 reads SVGIG (reference sequence). CDR3 sequence: CAWIHDRQNQPQHF. The CDR3 nucleotides read TGTGCCTGGATCCACGACAGGCAGAATCAGCCCCAGCATTTT.

V usage is TRBV4-1 and J usage is TRBJ1-4, with TRBD1 matching over 7 bases. The germline V gene encodes CDR1 MGHRA and CDR2 YSYEKL. The CDR3 spans 15 residues. The trim removed 3 bases at V and 8 bases at J, leaving 9 bases unmatched. CDR3 residues: CASSQANRGYEKLFF. The CDR3, as DNA: TGCGCCAGCAGCCAGGCCAACAGGGGTTACGAAAAACTGTTTTTT.

V is TRBV12-5 and J is TRBJ1-2, with D unclear. CDR1 and CDR2 from the germline V gene are LGHNT and FRNRAP. The germline V and J ends were trimmed by 2 bases and 2 bases, with 12 bases remaining between them. The CDR3 sequence is 15 residues long. The CDR3 coding sequence is TGTGCTAGTGGTTTGTCAACAGTTTTGAACTATGGCTACACCTTC. This codes for CASGLSTVLNYGYTF.

This chain connects TRBV7-2 to TRBJ1-2; D remains ambiguous. The V and J ends lost 1 base and 5 bases respectively, with 14 bases between them. This CDR3 is 15 amino acids long. Germline V gene sequence: CDR1 SGHTA, CDR2 FQGNSA. CDR3 DNA: TGTGCCAGCAGCTTAGTGGCGCAGAAAGGGTATGGCTACACCTTC. The encoded protein is CASSLVAQKGYGYTF. Together with reference TRBV7-2 and TRBJ1-2, the CDR3 gives the full variable domain: GAGVSQSPSNKVTEKGKDVELRCDPISGHTALYWYRQSLGQGLEFLIYFQGNSAPDKSGLPSDRFSAERTGGSVSTLTIQRTQQEDSAVYLCASSLVAQKGYGYTFGSGTRLTVV.

This chain links TRBV7-9 with TRBJ1-2, with D maybe TRBD1 (6 bases). The CDR3 is 15 residues long. Between the trimmed V and J ends, which lost 5 bases and 4 bases, there was a span of 17 bases. From germline, CDR1 is SEHNR and CDR2 FQNEAQ (reference sequence). CDR3: CASSHSLEGGYGYTF. Here the CDR3 DNA reads TGTGCCAGCAGCCATTCGTTAGAGGGGGGCTATGGCTACACCTTC.

V and J are TRBV11-2 and TRBJ2-7; 8 bases agree with TRBD1. This CDR3 is 16 amino acids long. Germline CDR1 is SGHAT and CDR2 is FQNNGV. V trimming: 5 bases; J trimming: 0 bases; junction bases outside the gene matches: 9. This chain's CDR3 is CASSPSRTGTSYEQYF. The CDR3, as DNA: TGTGCCAGCAGCCCTTCTAGGACAGGGACCTCCTACGAGCAGTACTTC.

This chain uses TRBV19 with TRBJ1-1; D gene uncertain. This CDR3 region has 12 residues. Germline V gene sequence: CDR1 LNHDA, CDR2 SQIVND (reference sequence). Between the trimmed V and J ends, which lost 3 bases and 2 bases, there was a span of 4 bases. The CDR3 DNA reads as TGTGCCAGTAGTATCCCCAACACTGAAGCTTTCTTT. Protein: CASSIPNTEAFF.

The V gene is TRBV19, the J gene TRBJ1-1; TRBD1 is a possible D gene (5 bases). Germline assignment: CDR1 LNHDA and CDR2 SQIVND (reference sequence). Trimming shortened V by 4 bases and J by 2 bases, and 14 bases separated the two germline ends. This CDR3 spans 15 amino acids. CDR3 loop: CASSKGSGTNTEAFF. The CDR3 coding sequence is TGTGCCAGTAGTAAGGGGTCGGGTACCAACACTGAAGCTTTCTTT.

The chain carries TRBV2 and TRBJ2-7; 9 bases match TRBD1. CDR3 length equals 15 residues. Losses at the gene ends were 8 bases for V and 7 bases for J; bases not matched to a gene: 15. Germline-derived CDR1 and CDR2 are SNHLY and FYNNEI. The CDR3: CASGRMTGQGKEQYF. The CDR3 coding sequence is TGTGCCAGCGGGAGAATGACGGGACAGGGCAAGGAGCAGTACTTC.

The gene calls are TRBV7-9 and TRBJ1-2, with 8 bases that match TRBD1. The CDR3 extends over 17 amino acids. CDR1 and CDR2 from the germline V gene are SEHNR and FQNEAQ (reference sequence). The trim removed 1 base at V and 8 bases at J, leaving 15 bases unmatched. The CDR3 region is CASSLEGQEALPRGYTF. The CDR3 region has the DNA TGTGCCAGCAGCTTAGAGGGACAGGAGGCACTCCCGAGAGGCTACACCTTC.